The subject of this entry is one T cell receptor beta chain. The entry originates in a study of cytomegalovirus exposure and HLA in healthy donors. PCR employed 60 Vbeta and 13 Jbeta primers. Clones were sequenced by immunoSEQ multiplex PCR, and TCRdb holds only the in-frame ones, with some missing. This sample has approximately 140,000 clones, with 79% found just once. Germline-derived CDR1 and CDR2 are SQVTM and ANQGSEA. V shed 1 base and J shed 0 bases, with 15 bases lying between them. The CDR3 length is 16 residues. This TCR derives from a man aged 50 to 60 in good health and CMV-seropositive. The sequenced material came from PBMCs. V and J are TRBV29-1 and TRBJ1-2, with TRBD1 as a possible D gene (5 bases). This chain's CDR3 is CSVEGTLGSPNYGYTF. The CDR3 DNA reads as TGCAGCGTTGAAGGGACACTTGGTTCGCCTAACTATGGCTACACCTTC.